This T cell receptor beta chain appears in the sequencing data of a study of cytomegalovirus exposure and HLA in healthy donors (dated by TCRdb to about 2017). Regarding the complete study: According to a later analysis, the 120 or so validation repertoires were produced on the same platform as the 666 repertoires of the first cohort. The aim of the study was to test whether cataloging public T cell receptors could identify signatures of past pathogen exposure. Besides the first cohort of hundreds of subjects, a separate validation cohort made up of 120 different subjects was used. The study combined high-throughput TCR immunosequencing, statistical association of individual TCRs with disease status, and machine learning to predict cytomegalovirus infection status. Overall results and qualifications from the work: Of the cluster scores, about 94% were above 0 in a later analysis, which found that TCRs clustered in the first cohort also tended to co-occur in the 130 or so validation repertoires. A later analysis had no HLA typing for the validation cohort, so co-occurrence there was scored across all 120 repertoires. In vitro tests confirmed that three of the cytomegalovirus-associated TCR beta chains recognize cytomegalovirus antigens. It was suggested by the authors that the approach could potentially be generalized to other disease states and immunological phenotypes. The study gave a list of about 160 TCR beta chains associated with cytomegalovirus. Cytomegalovirus status was reported to be diagnosed by the classifier with high specificity and sensitivity in both the original and validation cohorts. Most TCR sequences were seen in very few donors, while some public TCRs were found in many individuals.

This clone was counted a single time. Its cognate antigen has yet to be identified. No base-level quality is on record; no much larger clone is a single base apart. Libraries were constructed by the immunoSEQ multiplex PCR assay. The authors processed their data as follows. A statistical classification framework was developed to diagnose cytomegalovirus status using the catalog of TCR beta chain sequences. TCRdb took this table from immuneACCESS and kept in-frame rearrangements with V and J called. Such tables lack part of the clones; where checked against another copy, unresolved V genes explain under half of the gap, and the rest is unexplained. D and trimming come from the DNA, and the V and J calls and clone size come from that table. Here the sample has 350,000 or so clones; roughly 88% occur a single time. The ten top clones hold about 0.91% of the sample. The junction shows trimming of 3 bases on V and 3 bases on J, plus 4 bases between the germline ends. Taken from cysteine to phenylalanine, the CDR3 has 12 residues. Of all the DNA, just the CDR3 is kept, 36 bases in frame from base 1. Sequences MGHRA (CDR1) and YSYEKL (CDR2) are obtained from the germline V gene.

Separate from the approximately 690-subject first cohort, the validation cohort of over 90 subjects was the group to which the donors belonged. The TCR sequence derives from a woman between 18 and 30 years old in good health and CMV-seronegative. Input material: PBMCs. Recombination linked TRBV4-1 to TRBJ2-3; too little of a D gene remains to name it. The DNA is as follows: TGCGCCAGCAGCCAGTCGACAGATACGCAGTATTTT. It translates to CASSQSTDTQYF.